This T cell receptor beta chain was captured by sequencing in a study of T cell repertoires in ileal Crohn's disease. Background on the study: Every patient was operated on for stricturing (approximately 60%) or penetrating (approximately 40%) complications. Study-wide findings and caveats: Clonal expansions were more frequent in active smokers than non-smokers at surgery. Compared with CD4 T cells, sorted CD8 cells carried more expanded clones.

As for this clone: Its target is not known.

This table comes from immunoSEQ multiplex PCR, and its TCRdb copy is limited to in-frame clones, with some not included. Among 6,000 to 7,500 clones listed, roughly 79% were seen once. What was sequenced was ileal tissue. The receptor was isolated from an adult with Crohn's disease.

The CDR3 sequence is CAWSQLNEQFF. DNA of the CDR3: TGTGCCTGGAGTCAACTCAATGAGCAGTTCTTC. The gene calls are TRBV30 and TRBJ2-1; D not certain. Germline CDR1 and CDR2: GTSNPN and SVGIG (reference sequence). V gave up 2 bases and J gave up 6 bases, with 5 bases separating them. The length of the CDR3 is 11 residues.